These 16 T cell receptor beta chains were all obtained from the same sample, sequenced in a study of blood T cell repertoires in COVID-19. Produced via immunoSEQ multiplex PCR; TCRdb's table is partial and in-frame only. The table lists about 150,000 clones, 60% to 85% of them singletons, with roughly 1.5% in the top ten. The sequenced sample was peripheral blood. Source of these receptors: a man of 80 years or more with acute or convalescent COVID-19.

This chain uses TRBV25-1 with TRBJ1-4, with 9 bases fitting TRBD1. Trimming removed 6 bases from V and 3 bases from J; junction bases left unmatched: 2. The CDR3 is 14 residues long. CDR1 is MGHDK, CDR2 SYGVNS, per germline. The chain's CDR3 is CASRGDRANEKLFF. The CDR3 nucleotides read TGTGCCAGCAGAGGGGACAGGGCTAATGAAAAACTGTTTTTT.

V usage is TRBV6-5 and J usage is TRBJ1-2; 8 bases match TRBD1. This CDR3 spans 12 amino acids. Germline V CDR1 and CDR2: MNHEY, SVGAGI. V lost 8 bases, J lost 4 bases, and 3 bases stayed unmatched. The CDR3 reads CASSRGPYGYTF. The CDR3 bases are TGTGCCAGCTCCAGGGGGCCCTATGGCTACACCTTC.

The table lists this clone with a few counts. The rearrangement joins TRBV7-2 to TRBJ1-2; D is perhaps TRBD1 (6 bases). The CDR3 contains 15 residues. Germline V gene lookup returns CDR1 SGHTA and CDR2 FQGNSA. V dropped 4 bases and J dropped 5 bases, with 17 bases sitting between them. The CDR3 sequence is CASSSDSGTIYGYTF. The CDR3 DNA is TGTGCCAGCAGCTCCGATTCCGGGACAATTTATGGCTACACCTTC. The whole variable domain, filled in from reference TRBV7-2 and TRBJ1-2, reads GAGVSQSPSNKVTEKGKDVELRCDPISGHTALYWYRQSLGQGLEFLIYFQGNSAPDKSGLPSDRFSAERTGGSVSTLTIQRTQQEDSAVYLCASSSDSGTIYGYTFGSGTRLTVV.

The chain recombines TRBV6-1 with TRBJ2-5; TRBD1 aligns across 10 bases. The CDR3 covers 16 residues. CDR1 and CDR2 (germline): MNHNS, SASEGT. V shed 2 bases, J shed 3 bases, and the junction held 6 bases outside the gene matches. This CDR3 is CASSETTGTGEETQYF. CDR3 nucleotide sequence: TGTGCCAGCAGTGAAACAACCGGGACAGGGGAAGAGACCCAGTACTTC.

CDR3 nucleotide sequence: TGTGCCAGCAGTTCCCGGGGGAGCTCCTACGAGCAGTACGTC. Translated: CASSSRGSSYEQYV. V usage is TRBV27 and J usage is TRBJ2-7; tentative D call: TRBD2 (6 bases). This CDR3 has 14 residues. Trimming left V 4 bases short and J 0 bases short, with 10 bases between. The germline V gene has CDR1 MNHEY and CDR2 SMNVEV (reference sequence).

This chain links TRBV12-5 with TRBJ2-1; 9 nucleotides agree with TRBD1. V shed 6 bases, J shed 6 bases, and the junction held 6 bases outside the gene matches. CDR1 and CDR2 (germline): LGHNT, FRNRAP. The CDR3 runs to 14 residues. The CDR3 loop is CASGGQGRVNEQFF. As DNA, the CDR3 is TGTGCTAGTGGGGGACAGGGTCGGGTCAATGAGCAGTTCTTC.

V and J are TRBV3-1 (or the pseudogene TRBV3-2) and TRBJ1-5; maybe TRBD1 (5 bases). Germline assignment: CDR1 LGHDT and CDR2 YNNKEL (reference sequence). V lost 4 bases, J lost 6 bases, and 16 bases lay in between. This CDR3 spans 15 amino acids. This chain's CDR3 is CASSPSPGTGQPQHF. For the CDR3, the DNA is TGTGCCAGCAGCCCTTCTCCCGGGACTGGTCAGCCCCAGCATTTT.

This clone has only one observation. This chain uses TRBV3-1 (or the pseudogene TRBV3-2) with TRBJ1-4; D unclear. The CDR3 totals 15 residues. V gave up 0 bases and J gave up 4 bases, with 9 bases separating them. Germline V gives CDR1 LGHDT, CDR2 YNNKEL (reference sequence). In DNA, the CDR3 is TGTGCCAGCAGCCAAGATCCGGGGTTTAATGAAAAACTGTTTTTT. Protein sequence: CASSQDPGFNEKLFF.

This clone was seen a few times. The gene calls are TRBV29-1 and TRBJ1-1; tentative D call: TRBD1 (6 bases). The V gene lost 5 bases and the J gene lost 10 bases, with 11 bases spanning the gap. Germline values: CDR1 SQVTM, CDR2 ANQGSEA. CDR3 length: 10 residues. In DNA, the CDR3 is TGCAGCGTTCAGACAGGAGGAGCTTTCTTT. This gives the protein CSVQTGGAFF.

This clone turned up a few times. The rearrangement links TRBV11-2 to TRBJ1-1, with D uncertain. Germline values: CDR1 SGHAT, CDR2 FQNNGV. V gave up 0 bases and J gave up 5 bases, with 10 bases separating them. This CDR3 region has 14 residues. This CDR3 is CASSLDLGRTEAFF. As DNA, the CDR3 is TGTGCCAGCAGCTTAGATCTGGGCCGAACTGAAGCTTTCTTT.

The V and J genes are TRBV7-8 and TRBJ2-2; 9 bases line up with TRBD1. The CDR3 extends over 17 amino acids. The junction had 8 bases not matched to a gene; V was cut back by 0 bases and J by 6 bases. The germline CDR1 and CDR2 sequences are SGHVS and FQNEAQ. CDR3 bases: TGTGCCAGCAGCTTAGCGCTAGAGGACAGGGGTTCCGGGGAGCTGTTTTTT. Amino acids: CASSLALEDRGSGELFF. Drawing the rest from reference TRBV7-8 and TRBJ2-2, the complete variable domain is GAGVSQSPRYKVAKRGQDVALRCDPISGHVSLFWYQQALGQGPEFLTYFQNEAQLDKSGLPSDRFFAERPEGSVSTLKIQRTQQEDSAVYLCASSLALEDRGSGELFFGEGSRLTVL.

The V call is TRBV2, the J call TRBJ1-5, with TRBD1 matching over 7 bases. CDR1 SNHLY and CDR2 FYNNEI come from the germline V gene. The CDR3 is 13 amino acids. J was trimmed by 6 bases and V by 6 bases; bases with no gene match: 5. DNA of the CDR3: TGTGCCAGCAGAGCCGACAGGGTTCAGCCCCAGCATTTT. Translated, it gives CASRADRVQPQHF.

This clone was seen a handful of times. J is TRBJ1-1 and V is TRBV12-3 or TRBV12-4; D call uncertain. Trimming left V 2 bases short and J 1 base short, with 5 bases between. The CDR3 covers 13 residues. The CDR3 here is CASSLKRNTEAFF. DNA for the CDR3: TGTGCCAGCAGTTTAAAGAGGAACACTGAAGCTTTCTTT.

About this clone itself: A junction boundary mismatches the germline segment, possibly from a read error. The genes are TRBV12-3 or TRBV12-4 and TRBJ2-7; the match to TRBD2 covers 13 bases. The CDR3 is 12 amino acids. The CDR3 region has the DNA TGTGCCAGCAGCTCGACTAGCGGGGGGCAGAGCTTC. Its protein product is CASSSTSGGQSF.

This clone was seen a handful of times. J is TRBJ1-1 and V is TRBV11-2, with D maybe TRBD1 (5 bases). Germline V gives CDR1 SGHAT, CDR2 FQNNGV. Between the trimmed V and J ends, which lost 8 bases and 6 bases, there was a span of 19 bases. This CDR3 has 14 residues. CDR3 DNA sequence: TGTGCCAGCGGGCGGGGACGGTCTGGGCCTGAAGCTTTCTTT. Its translation is CASGRGRSGPEAFF.

The chain combines TRBV6-5 with TRBJ1-2; D possibly corresponds to TRBD1 (5 bases). The CDR3 runs 16 residues. Germline V gene sequence: CDR1 MNHEY, CDR2 SVGAGI. Trimming shortened V by 0 bases and J by 0 bases, and 11 bases separated the two germline ends. In DNA, the CDR3 is TGTGCCAGCAGTTACTCCCTAGCGGGGGCTAACTATGGCTACACCTTC. Its translation: CASSYSLAGANYGYTF.